This passage covers 3 T cell receptor beta chains from one sample sequenced in a study of T cells in Graves' hyperthyroidism and ophthalmopathy. TCR beta CDR3 sequences were amplified from RNA transcripts. The HTBI primer set drove a first-round RT-PCR of the TCR CDR3. TCRdb called the multiplex PCR reads again in MiXCR, with one record for every CDR3 protein. Here the sample spans approximately 600,000 distinct CDR3 sequences, more than 20% being singletons. Sequencing input: blood. Receptors were obtained from a man aged 25 to 45 with Graves' ophthalmopathy.

This clonotype was detected ten times or more. The CDR3 sequence: CASSLRGQGSGNEQFF. The DNA of the CDR3 is TGCGCCAGCAGCTTGAGGGGACAGGGTTCAGGGAATGAGCAGTTCTTC. The chain carries TRBV5-1 and TRBJ2-1, with 9 bases identical to TRBD1. The junction had 9 bases not matched to a gene; V was cut back by 1 base and J by 7 bases. The CDR3 has 16 residues. CDR1 and CDR2 from the germline V gene are SGHRS and YFSETQ.

The chain uses TRBV20-1 and TRBJ2-6; no clear D. Germline assignment: CDR1 DFQATT and CDR2 SNEGSKA (reference sequence). CDR3 length equals 15 residues. Between the trimmed V and J ends, which lost 0 bases and 0 bases, there was a span of 6 bases. CDR3 sequence (DNA): TGCAGTGCTAGAGATATAACCTCTGGGGCCAACGTCCTGACTTTC. Translated, it gives CSARDITSGANVLTF.

V and J are TRBV10-3 and TRBJ1-2; no reliable D call. The germline V and J ends were trimmed by 6 bases and 8 bases, with 13 bases remaining between them. The CDR3 contains 12 residues. Germline CDR1 reads ENHRY; CDR2 reads SYGVKD. The CDR3 reads CAISSAWRGYTF. The CDR3 DNA reads TGTGCCATCAGCTCCGCTTGGAGGGGCTACACCTTC.